Listed below are T cell receptor beta chains from one sample, sequenced in a study of shared clonotypes between healthy human individuals. Data came from immunoSEQ multiplex PCR; TCRdb stores just in-frame clones and leaves some out. Of 1,100,000 or so clones in the sample, around 78% were seen once. The sequencing input was memory CD4+ T cells from PBMCs. Every receptor here comes from a man younger than 35 in good health. Some clones in this sample may be carry-over from other donors' samples. Both conserved end residues are part of each CDR3. The order of the fields is J gene, clone size, V gene, D gene, CDR3 protein, CDR3 DNA. The D gene is left open where the match is weak. The size field is filled for only some rows; it gives once, few, many or a size class.

TRBJ2-6	-	TRBV19	TRBD1	CASSIGAGGNGANVLTF	TGTGCCAGTAGTATAGGGGCAGGGGGCAACGGGGCCAACGTCCTGACTTTC
TRBJ1-1	-	TRBV28	-	CASSQNKQGITEAFF	TGTGCCAGCAGTCAAAATAAACAGGGAATCACTGAAGCTTTCTTT
TRBJ1-1	many	TRBV7-2	-	CASSLVPNKAFF	TGTGCCAGCAGCTTAGTTCCGAATAAAGCTTTCTTT
TRBJ2-7	-	TRBV28	-	CASSFQGLPTLYEQYF	TGTGCCAGCAGTTTTCAGGGGCTCCCAACCCTCTACGAGCAGTACTTC
TRBJ2-3	-	TRBV29-1	-	CSVEGRPTDTQYF	TGCAGCGTTGAAGGAAGGCCAACAGATACGCAGTATTTT
TRBJ2-7	few	TRBV5-1	-	CASSLGGSVQNEQYF	TGCGCCAGCAGCTTGGGGGGCTCAGTGCAAAACGAGCAGTACTTC
TRBJ1-1	many	TRBV28	-	CASSLAVNTEAFF	TGTGCCAGCAGTTTGGCAGTGAACACTGAAGCTTTCTTT
TRBJ2-6	-	TRBV5-1	-	CASSLLGPNSGANVLTF	TGCGCCAGCAGCTTGTTGGGACCGAACTCTGGGGCCAACGTCCTGACTTTC
TRBJ2-3	-	TRBV4-3	-	CASGTGRSTDTQYF	TGCGCCAGCGGAACAGGCCGGAGCACAGATACGCAGTATTTT
TRBJ2-3	-	TRBV7-3	-	CASSLTREVDTQYF	TGTGCCAGCAGCTTAACCAGGGAGGTAGATACGCAGTATTTT
TRBJ2-1	once	TRBV5-4	-	CASAGGGFNNEQFF	TGTGCCAGCGCCGGAGGTGGTTTTAACAATGAGCAGTTCTTC
TRBJ2-1	-	TRBV11-1	-	CASSDGPFFPGNEQFF	TGTGCCAGCAGCGACGGACCCTTCTTCCCGGGCAATGAGCAGTTCTTC
TRBJ2-1	-	TRBV10-1	TRBD1	CASSESRTGSYNEQFF	TGCGCCAGCAGTGAGTCGAGGACAGGGTCCTACAATGAGCAGTTCTTC
TRBJ2-1	-	TRBV29-1	-	CSVRGRSYNEQFF	TGCAGCGTTCGGGGTAGGTCCTACAATGAGCAGTTCTTC
TRBJ2-6	-	TRBV7-3	-	CASSLPGKGSGANVLTF	TGTGCCAGCAGCTTACCAGGGAAGGGCTCTGGGGCCAACGTCCTGACTTTC
TRBJ2-2	-	TRBV9	-	CASSVGVYTGELFF	TGTGCCAGCAGCGTAGGGGTTTACACCGGGGAGCTGTTTTTT
TRBJ2-7	-	TRBV7-2	-	CASSPGRLRTYEQYF	TGTGCCAGCAGCCCGGGACGGCTCCGAACCTACGAGCAGTACTTC
TRBJ1-1	few	TRBV6-1	-	CASRRGLNTEAFF	TGTGCCAGCAGAAGGGGACTGAACACTGAAGCTTTCTTT
TRBJ1-1	few	TRBV19	-	CASSTPFRSNTEAFF	TGTGCCAGTAGTACCCCCTTTAGGTCGAACACTGAAGCTTTCTTT
TRBJ2-5	-	TRBV6-1	TRBD2	CASSWAASGRDQYF	TGTGCCAGCAGTTGGGCCGCGAGCGGGAGAGACCAGTACTTC
TRBJ2-7	-	TRBV29-1	TRBD1	CSVDFTGGYEQYF	TGCAGCGTTGATTTTACAGGGGGCTACGAGCAGTACTTC
TRBJ2-3	-	TRBV7-2	TRBD2	CASSPGLAGGTDTQYF	TGTGCCAGCAGTCCAGGACTAGCGGGGGGCACAGATACGCAGTATTTT
TRBJ2-7	-	TRBV7-3	TRBD2	CASSLEAGGPSEQYF	TGTGCCAGCAGCTTGGAGGCGGGAGGGCCGTCTGAGCAGTACTTC
TRBJ1-2	-	TRBV7-2	-	CASSLVGVGYTF	TGTGCCAGCAGCTTAGTGGGGGTTGGCTACACCTTC
TRBJ2-7	-	TRBV5-1	TRBD1	CASNTGQGALEQYF	TGCGCCAGCAACACGGGACAGGGGGCATTAGAGCAGTACTTC
TRBJ2-5	-	TRBV5-1	-	CASSFGGAGETQYF	TGCGCCAGCAGCTTCGGGGGAGCAGGTGAGACCCAGTACTTC
TRBJ1-2	-	TRBV30	-	CAWNRLLRTSDRVYGYTF	TGTGCCTGGAATAGATTGCTTCGTACCTCAGACAGAGTTTATGGCTACACCTTC
TRBJ2-7	once	TRBV5-1	-	CASSLGTTGSGEQYF	TGCGCCAGCAGCTTGGGAACAACAGGGTCGGGTGAGCAGTACTTC
TRBJ2-1	-	TRBV5-1	-	CASSFQLASNEQFF	TGCGCCAGCAGCTTTCAACTAGCCTCCAATGAGCAGTTCTTC
TRBJ2-4	-	TRBV4-1	TRBD2	CASSQDILTGGTKNIQYF	TGCGCCAGCAGCCAAGATATTTTAACGGGAGGGACCAAAAACATTCAGTACTTC
TRBJ2-5	-	TRBV7-7	-	CASSLDWGRETQYF	TGTGCCAGCAGCCTCGACTGGGGCCGCGAGACCCAGTACTTC
TRBJ2-2	-	TRBV27	-	CASQRRGAATGELFF	TGTGCCAGCCAACGAAGGGGAGCGGCAACCGGGGAGCTGTTTTTT
TRBJ2-2	-	TRBV5-4	TRBD2	CASTTTALAVTGELFF	TGTGCCAGCACCACGACCGCCCTAGCGGTCACCGGGGAGCTGTTTTTT
TRBJ1-2	-	TRBV11-2	-	CASSLDAAAPGYGYTF	TGTGCCAGCAGCTTAGATGCGGCGGCTCCTGGCTATGGCTACACCTTC
TRBJ1-1	-	TRBV4-2	TRBD1	CASSLEKGASTEAFF	TGTGCCAGCAGCCTTGAAAAGGGGGCTAGCACTGAAGCTTTCTTT
TRBJ1-5	-	TRBV6-1	-	CASSKEKPGLSNQPQHF	TGTGCCAGCAGTAAAGAAAAACCGGGACTGAGCAATCAGCCCCAGCATTTT
TRBJ2-3	-	TRBV7-8	TRBD2	CASSPLAGVRTDTQYF	TGTGCCAGCAGCCCGTTAGCGGGAGTAAGGACAGATACGCAGTATTTT
TRBJ2-5	-	TRBV14	TRBD2	CASSQGPRLAGGGETQYF	TGTGCCAGCAGCCAAGGACCCAGACTAGCGGGAGGGGGAGAGACCCAGTACTTC
TRBJ1-5	-	TRBV28	-	CAGQGFGNQPQHF	TGTGCCGGGCAGGGGTTCGGCAATCAGCCCCAGCATTTT
TRBJ2-3	-	TRBV19	TRBD1	CASSWDRLTDTQYF	TGTGCCAGTAGCTGGGACAGACTAACAGATACGCAGTATTTT
TRBJ1-5	-	TRBV28	-	CASSPRGLSNQPQHF	TGTGCCAGCAGCCCAAGAGGGTTGAGCAATCAGCCCCAGCATTTT
TRBJ2-7	few	TRBV6-5	-	CASSGGLAASYEQYF	TGTGCCAGCAGTGGGGGACTCGCGGCTTCATACGAGCAGTACTTC
TRBJ2-1	-	TRBV4-1	-	CASSQALGGAFGNEQFF	TGCGCCAGCAGCCAAGCCCTCGGCGGGGCCTTCGGCAATGAGCAGTTCTTC